This TCR beta chain was documented in a study of cytomegalovirus exposure and HLA in healthy donors. CDR1 and CDR2 from the germline V gene are SQVTM and ANQGSEA. This CDR3 has 13 residues. V lost 3 bases and J lost 6; bases outside the gene matches: 1. Amplification used 60 Vbeta primers and 13 Jbeta primers. Generated by immunoSEQ multiplex PCR, the TCRdb table keeps only in-frame clones and is missing some. The sample holds about 140,000 clones, about 61% seen once. As for this clone: Its matching antigen is unknown.

Overall study findings and caveats: There were some public TCRs occurring in many donors, but most TCR sequences were rare.

V is TRBV29-1 and J is TRBJ1-4; 10 nucleotides align to TRBD1. The receptor's source is a male donor in good health and CMV-seronegative. The sample consisted of PBMCs. The CDR3 loop reads CSVDGTGDEKLFF. CDR3 DNA: TGCAGCGTTGACGGGACAGGGGATGAAAAACTGTTTTTT.